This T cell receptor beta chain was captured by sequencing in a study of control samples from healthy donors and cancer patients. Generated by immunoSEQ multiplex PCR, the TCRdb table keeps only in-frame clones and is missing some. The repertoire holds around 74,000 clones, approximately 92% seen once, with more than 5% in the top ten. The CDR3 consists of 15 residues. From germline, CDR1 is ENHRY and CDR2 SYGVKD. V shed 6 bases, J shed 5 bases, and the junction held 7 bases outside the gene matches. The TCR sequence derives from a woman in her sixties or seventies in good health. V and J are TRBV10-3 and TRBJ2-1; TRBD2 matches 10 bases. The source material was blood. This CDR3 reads CAIRAGTSENNEQFF. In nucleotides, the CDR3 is TGTGCCATCAGGGCCGGGACTAGCGAAAACAATGAGCAGTTCTTC.